A selection of T cell receptor beta chains follows, all from one sample in a study of cytomegalovirus exposure and HLA in healthy donors. Profiled with immunoSEQ multiplex PCR; TCRdb holds only in-frame clones, not every one. The table lists over 100,000 clones, over 60% of them singletons. Sequencing input: PBMCs. Receptor source: a male donor in good health and CMV-seropositive. CDR3s include the opening cysteine and the closing phenylalanine or tryptophan. The D gene is left open where the match is weak. Where a row states a size, it is once, few, many or the class of an expanded clone; other rows omit it.

d_call clone_size j_call v_call cdr3_nt cdr3_aa
. . TRBJ2-3 TRBV9 TGTGCCAGCAGCGCCCGCGACAGGTTCCTCACAGATACGCAGTATTTT CASSARDRFLTDTQYF
TRBD1 . TRBJ1-3 TRBV5-1 TGCGCCAGCAGCTCACAGGGGGCCTCCGGAAACACCATATATTTT CASSSQGASGNTIYF
. . TRBJ2-7 TRBV6-1 TGTGCCAGCAGTGAGGGGTGGACGGGGTACGAGCAGTACTTC CASSEGWTGYEQYF
. . TRBJ2-4 TRBV5-4 TGTGCCAGCAGCTTGGCCGAGGGCGGCGAAAACATTCAGTACTTC CASSLAEGGENIQYF
. . TRBJ2-7 TRBV28 TGTGCCAGCAGGTTGACAGGCCGGCAGTACTTC CASRLTGRQYF
TRBD2 . TRBJ2-1 TRBV9 TGTGCCAGCAGCGTAAAAGGGACTAGCGGTTCCTACAATGAGCAGTTCTTC CASSVKGTSGSYNEQFF
. once TRBJ2-5 TRBV6-5 TGTGCCAGCAGATTGGGACTCCAAGAGACCCAGTACTTC CASRLGLQETQYF
TRBD1 once TRBJ1-3 TRBV5-3 TGTGCCTCCCATGTTTCGGGACAGGGCTTTCTCTCTGGAAACACCATATATTTT CASHVSGQGFLSGNTIYF
TRBD1 . TRBJ1-2 TRBV27 TGTGCCACCCGGGATACAGGGGGTCTCTATGGCTACACCTTC CATRDTGGLYGYTF
. . TRBJ1-6 TRBV5-1 TGCGCCAGCAGCTACAGGGAACTTAATTCACCCCTCCACTTT CASSYRELNSPLHF
TRBD1 . TRBJ2-7 TRBV5-1 TGCGCCAGCAGCGGGGCGCCGGGACAGGGTTTGGGGGAGCAGTACTTC CASSGAPGQGLGEQYF
. . TRBJ2-7 TRBV28 TGTGCCAGCAGTTTGACTCGCATAGAGCGTATCGGACAGTGGACCTACGAGCAGTACTTC CASSLTRIERIGQWTYEQYF
TRBD2 . TRBJ2-5 TRBV9 TGTGCCAGCAGCGTAGCCGGGACTAGCTTTGAGACCCAGTACTTC CASSVAGTSFETQYF
. once TRBJ1-1 TRBV5-1 TGCGCCAGCAGCGTCCAGGGTGGGGAAGCTTTCTTT CASSVQGGEAFF
TRBD1 . TRBJ1-2 TRBV9 TGTGCCAGCAGCGCAGGACAGGGACGCTATGGCTACACCTTC CASSAGQGRYGYTF
. . TRBJ1-1 TRBV18 TGTGCCAGCTCGACCACCTCGTCGGGGCGGGGGACTGAAGCTTTCTTT CASSTTSSGRGTEAFF
TRBD2 . TRBJ2-5 TRBV6-6 TGTGCCAGCAGTGGACAGACTAGCGGGGGGGCGGAGACCCAGTACTTC CASSGQTSGGAETQYF
. . TRBJ2-2 TRBV19 TGTGCCAGTAGTATCCTCTCTCTAGCCGGGGAGCTGTTTTTT CASSILSLAGELFF
. . TRBJ1-1 TRBV30 TGTGCCTGGAGCCCCTTAAGAGGGACTGAAGCTTTCTTT CAWSPLRGTEAFF
. . TRBJ2-5 TRBV28 TGTGCCAGCAGTTTAGTCGCAGGAGAGACCCAGTACTTC CASSLVAGETQYF
. . TRBJ1-1 TRBV4-1 TGCGCCAGCAGCCTTCTAACTTCCTTGAACACTGAAGCTTTCTTT CASSLLTSLNTEAFF
. . TRBJ1-2 TRBV28 TGTGCCACCATCGAGGAGGCCACCTGGGAAGGCTACACCTTC CATIEEATWEGYTF
. . TRBJ2-7 TRBV7-3 TGTGCCAGCAGCTCCAGAGGAGGTCCTTACTACGAGCAGTACTTC CASSSRGGPYYEQYF
TRBD2 . TRBJ2-5 TRBV6-6 TGTGCCAGCAGTTACTCGGGGCTAGCGGGGGGGGTGACCCAGTACTTC CASSYSGLAGGVTQYF
TRBD1 few TRBJ1-2 TRBV5-8 TGTGCCTCCGGCTGGGACAGGGGCCTCTTC CASGWDRGLF
TRBD1 . TRBJ1-6 TRBV18 TGTGCCAGCTCACCCCTCGGGACAGCAGATAATTCACCCCTCCACTTT CASSPLGTADNSPLHF
. . TRBJ1-2 TRBV7-2 TGTGCCAGCAGCTTAAGTCGGTTGGGGCAGGGAGGAGGCTACACCTTC CASSLSRLGQGGGYTF
TRBD2 . TRBJ2-2 TRBV4-1 TGCGCCAGCAGCCAAGCCCCGGGACTAGCAGACACCGGGGAGCTGTTTTTT CASSQAPGLADTGELFF
TRBD2 . TRBJ2-1 TRBV7-6 TGTGCCAGCAGCCCTGGGGCGGGAGGAACCTACAATGAGCAGTTCTTC CASSPGAGGTYNEQFF
. . TRBJ2-5 TRBV28 TGTGCCAGCAGTTTAGTTTTGGGGCAAAGGCGAGAGACCCAGTACTTC CASSLVLGQRRETQYF
. . TRBJ2-2 TRBV5-1 TGCGCCAGCAGCTTGTCGTCTCACACCGGGGAGCTGTTTTTT CASSLSSHTGELFF
TRBD1 few TRBJ1-2 TRBV10-3 TGTGCCATCAGGGGCCGGGACAGGGATGGCTACACCTTC CAIRGRDRDGYTF
TRBD2 . TRBJ2-1 TRBV6-5 TGTGCCAGCAGTTCCACACTAGCGGGGGGGTACAATGAGCAGTTCTTC CASSSTLAGGYNEQFF
TRBD2 . TRBJ2-3 TRBV7-2 TGTGCCAGCAGCCCATTAGCGGGTCGCACAGATACGCAGTATTTT CASSPLAGRTDTQYF
TRBD1 . TRBJ2-7 TRBV6-5 TGTGCCAGCAGTCCCCCGACAGGGCGCGAGCAGTACTTC CASSPPTGREQYF
. few TRBJ2-7 TRBV7-2 TGTGCCAGCAGCCCAGGACGGGCGGGACCACACTACGAGCAGTACTTC CASSPGRAGPHYEQYF
. few TRBJ1-1 TRBV20-1 TGCAGTGCCAGAGTTGGGCCAGAAGCTTTCTTT CSARVGPEAFF
TRBD2 once TRBJ2-7 TRBV7-6 TGTGCCAGCAGCATACACCCCGGGACTAGCGGGAGAAGGGACTCCTACGAGCAGTACTTC CASSIHPGTSGRRDSYEQYF
TRBD1 . TRBJ1-5 TRBV2 TGTGCCAGCAGTGTCGGGGCAGGGGGTAGCAATCAGCCCCAGCATTTT CASSVGAGGSNQPQHF
TRBD1 . TRBJ2-7 TRBV6-6 TGTGCCAGCAGTTTCCCCGGGACAGGCTCCTACGAGCAGTACTTC CASSFPGTGSYEQYF
. . TRBJ2-7 TRBV5-1 TGCGCCAGCAGCCCGATAGCCACCCTGAGCTCCTACGAGCAGTACTTC CASSPIATLSSYEQYF
TRBD2 few TRBJ2-3 TRBV15 TGTGCCACCAGCAGAGATCTAGCGGGGGGGCCTAGCACAGATACGCAGTATTTT CATSRDLAGGPSTDTQYF
. . TRBJ1-1 TRBV7-6 TGTGCCAGCAGCTTGGACACCAACACTGAAGCTTTCTTT CASSLDTNTEAFF
. . TRBJ1-6 TRBV5-1 TGCGCCAGCAGCCCCGGCGATGCGGAAGGTTCACCCCTCCACTTT CASSPGDAEGSPLHF
. . TRBJ1-3 TRBV15 TGTGCCACCAGCAGAAGCCGCTACGGAAACACCATATATTTT CATSRSRYGNTIYF
. few TRBJ1-5 TRBV28 TGTGCCAGCAGCCAGGGTTGGGGCAATCAGCCCCAGCATTTT CASSQGWGNQPQHF
TRBD2 . TRBJ2-2 TRBV5-4 TGTGCCAGCAGCTTGGGGGTCGGGACTAGAAACACCGGGGAGCTGTTTTTT CASSLGVGTRNTGELFF